Listed below are T cell receptor beta chains from one sample, sequenced in a study of vaccination and CD4 T cells after COVID-19. The antigens of these receptors remain unknown. TCRdb re-analysed the PCR reads in MiXCR, keeping a single row per CDR3 protein. The table shows 15,000 to 20,000 distinct CDR3 sequences, with approximately 60% occurring only once. Sequenced: CD4+ T cells from blood, cultured in vitro. The source is a human donor who had recovered from COVID-19. The CDR3 runs from the conserved cysteine through the conserved F or W. The D gene is left open where the match is weak. Clone sizes are given selectively: once, few, many, or a class where the clone is expanded.

>TRBJ1-2|TRBV20-1|NA|NA|12
CSAVVAGYGYTF
TGCAGTGCTGTCGTGGCAGGCTATGGCTACACCTTC
>TRBJ1-1|TRBV2|NA|TRBD1|14
CASSVHRGRAEAFF
TGTGCCAGCAGTGTGCACAGGGGGCGGGCTGAAGCTTTCTTT
>TRBJ1-5|TRBV19|NA|NA|14
CASLDPRGDQPQHF
TGTGCCAGTCTCGACCCCAGGGGTGATCAGCCCCAGCATTTT
>TRBJ1-1|TRBV9|NA|NA|14
CASSVGSVNTEAFF
TGTGCCAGCAGCGTAGGATCCGTGAACACTGAAGCTTTCTTT
>TRBJ2-3|TRBV12-3/TRBV12-4|NA|TRBD2|18
CASSLVTSGAYSTDTQYF
TGTGCCAGCAGTTTAGTGACTAGCGGGGCCTATAGCACAGATACGCAGTATTTT
>TRBJ2-3|TRBV7-6|few|NA|15
CASSPFPGSTDTQYF
TGTGCCAGCAGCCCCTTCCCCGGGAGCACAGATACGCAGTATTTT
>TRBJ2-3|TRBV19|NA|NA|15
CASSILYSSTDTQYF
TGTGCCAGTAGTATCCTCTATTCTAGCACAGATACGCAGTATTTT
>TRBJ1-2|TRBV6-5|NA|TRBD1|16
CASSYLNPGQGYGYTF
TGTGCCAGCAGTTACCTAAACCCAGGACAGGGCTATGGCTACACCTTC
>TRBJ2-1|TRBV6-4|NA|TRBD2|15
CASSDSSGGANEQFF
TGTGCCAGCAGTGACTCTAGCGGGGGGGCCAATGAGCAGTTCTTC
>TRBJ1-3|TRBV19|NA|TRBD1|14
CASSSGQGGNTIYF
TGTGCCAGTAGTTCCGGACAGGGAGGAAACACCATATATTTT
>TRBJ1-2|TRBV14|NA|NA|15
CASKPLSSGGLGYTF
TGTGCCAGCAAACCTCTCTCTTCCGGGGGCCTTGGCTACACCTTC
>TRBJ1-3|TRBV19|NA|NA|15
CASSTTGKSGNTIYF
TGTGCCAGTAGTACCACAGGGAAATCTGGAAACACCATATATTTT
>TRBJ1-5|TRBV7-2|NA|NA|15
CASSLGGGYNQPQHF
TGTGCCAGCAGCTTAGGGGGCGGTTACAATCAGCCCCAGCATTTT
>TRBJ1-1|TRBV10-3|NA|NA|12
CAISDRNTEAFF
TGTGCCATCAGTGACAGAAACACTGAAGCTTTCTTT
>TRBJ1-5|TRBV6-1|few|NA|15
CASSEESINNQPQHF
TGTGCCAGCAGTGAAGAAAGCATTAACAATCAGCCCCAGCATTTT
>TRBJ1-5|TRBV20-1|few|TRBD1|15
CSARGPGQGFQPQHF
TGCAGTGCTAGAGGACCGGGACAGGGGTTTCAGCCCCAGCATTTT
>TRBJ1-2|TRBV18|NA|TRBD1|18
CASSPQAGQGYTNYGYTF
TGTGCCAGCTCACCCCAGGCGGGACAGGGCTATACTAACTATGGCTACACCTTC
>TRBJ1-6|TRBV12-3/TRBV12-4|NA|NA|14
CASRLTGNNSPLHF
TGTGCCAGCAGGTTGACAGGAAATAATTCACCCCTCCACTTT
>TRBJ2-5|TRBV7-9|NA|TRBD2|14
CASSSRREGETQYF
TGTGCCAGCAGCTCACGACGGGAGGGAGAGACCCAGTACTTC
>TRBJ1-2|TRBV11-3|NA|NA|16
CASSLAQGQANYGYTF
TGTGCCAGCAGCTTAGCCCAGGGACAAGCTAACTATGGCTACACCTTC
>TRBJ1-2|TRBV7-2|NA|NA|13
CASSLGGIWGYTF
TGTGCCAGCAGCTTAGGTGGCATCTGGGGCTACACCTTC
>TRBJ2-3|TRBV6-1|few|NA|13
CASSPRGTDTQYF
TGTGCCAGCAGTCCCCGGGGGACAGATACGCAGTATTTT
>TRBJ2-3|TRBV18|NA|NA|15
CASSPGLRATDTQYF
TGTGCCAGCTCACCCGGGCTCCGGGCCACAGATACGCAGTATTTT
>TRBJ1-2|TRBV7-2|few|NA|12
CASRPHNYGYTF
TGTGCCAGCAGACCCCATAACTATGGCTACACCTTC
>TRBJ1-1|TRBV6-1|NA|NA|14
CASSEFRQGPEAFF
TGTGCCAGCAGTGAATTCAGGCAGGGCCCTGAAGCTTTCTTT
>TRBJ2-7|TRBV6-1|NA|NA|14
CASSDLGASYEQYF
TGTGCCAGCAGTGACCTGGGTGCGTCCTACGAGCAGTACTTC
>TRBJ2-7|TRBV20-1|few|TRBD2|13
CSASTSGGYEQYF
TGCAGTGCTTCGACTAGCGGGGGCTACGAGCAGTACTTC